One sample yielded the 30 T cell receptor beta chains listed below, sequenced in a study of blood T cell repertoires in COVID-19 (dated by TCRdb to the early 2020s). The library came from the immunoSEQ multiplex PCR assay. The table comes from immuneACCESS by way of TCRdb, which keeps in-frame sequences with V and J called. Part of the clones is missing from these tables; in studies checked, under half for an unresolved V gene and the rest for unknown reasons. The sample table lists about 68,000 clones, more than 80% of them with a count of one. The top ten hold approximately 2.9% of the sample. The sequenced sample consisted of peripheral blood. The source of these receptors is a man aged 50 or older with acute or convalescent COVID-19.

This chain links TRBV28 with TRBJ1-5; the D is unclear. V gave up 5 bases and J gave up 2 bases, with 13 bases separating them. The CDR3 length is 15 residues. Per germline, CDR1 MDHEN and CDR2 SYDVKM. The CDR3 bases are TGTGCCAGCAGTGATTCCCCGAGTGGCAATCAGCCCCAGCATTTT. Its protein is CASSDSPSGNQPQHF. The variable domain in full, completed from reference TRBV28 and TRBJ1-5, reads DVKVTQSSRYLVKRTGEKVFLECVQDMDHENMFWYRQDPGLGLRLIYFSYDVKMKEKGDIPEGYSVSREKKERFSLILESASTNQTSMYLCASSDSPSGNQPQHFGDGTRLSIL.

The CDR3 DNA reads as TGCGCCAGCAGCTTCCAAGGGGGGGGTAATGAAAAACTGTTTTTT. This sequence encodes CASSFQGGGNEKLFF. The chain is built from TRBV5-1 and TRBJ1-4, with D perhaps TRBD1 (6 bases). Trimming left V 2 bases short and J 4 bases short, with 12 bases between. CDR3 size: 15 residues. Germline CDR1 is SGHRS and CDR2 is YFSETQ.

The chain uses TRBV6-4 and TRBJ2-3; 11 nucleotides line up with TRBD2. The V and J ends lost 5 bases and 5 bases, in that order; junction bases with no gene match: 9. Germline CDR1 and CDR2: MRHNA and SNTAGT. The CDR3 contains 16 residues. CDR3 coding DNA: TGTGCCAGCAGTACCTTAGCGGGAGGGCCGGGAGATACGCAGTATTTT. This sequence encodes CASSTLAGGPGDTQYF.

This sequence joins TRBV28 and TRBJ1-1; possible D gene TRBD1, 5 bases. This CDR3 comprises 18 residues. In germline, CDR1 is MDHEN, CDR2 SYDVKM. V lost 4 bases and J 9 bases, leaving 30 bases between the germline ends. The CDR3 sequence is CASSSVLGGFGIGLKAFF. The CDR3 coding sequence is TGTGCCAGCAGTTCCGTCCTTGGGGGGTTCGGCATCGGACTGAAAGCTTTCTTT.

This clone was counted a single time. This chain links TRBV6-5 with TRBJ2-7; 9 bases align to TRBD1. Germline V CDR1 and CDR2: MNHEY, SVGAGI. Trimming cost V 6 bases and J 1 base; bases outside gene matches: 4. CDR3 length: 14 amino acids. CDR3 residues: CASRSGQGSYEQYF. The CDR3 bases are TGTGCCAGCAGAAGTGGACAGGGGTCCTACGAGCAGTACTTC.

The chain has TRBV5-4 and TRBJ1-1; perhaps TRBD1 as D (6 bases). The germline V and J ends were trimmed by 4 bases and 1 base, with 23 bases remaining between them. This CDR3 has 18 amino acids. Germline CDR1 is SGHNT and CDR2 is YYREEE (reference sequence). As DNA, the CDR3 is TGTGCCAGCAGCCCCATGGGCAGGGGCCCCGAGACGAACACTGAAGCTTTCTTT. It yields the protein CASSPMGRGPETNTEAFF.

The J gene is TRBJ1-4, the V gene TRBV25-1, with a weak D call TRBD1 (6 bases). There are 16 residues in the CDR3. CDR1 and CDR2 from the germline V gene are MGHDK and SYGVNS. Trimming removed 3 bases at V and 5 bases at J, with 16 bases between. DNA for the CDR3: TGTGCCAGCAGTGATGCCCCGGGAACAGGGAATGAAAAACTGTTTTTT. It yields the protein CASSDAPGTGNEKLFF. Complete variable domain (other parts from reference TRBV25-1 and TRBJ1-4): EADIYQTPRYLVIGTGKKITLECSQTMGHDKMYWYQQDPGMELHLIHYSYGVNSTEKGDLSSESTVSRIRTEHFPLTLESARPSHTSQYLCASSDAPGTGNEKLFFGSGTQLSVL.

The chain uses TRBV7-9 and TRBJ2-1, with D perhaps matching TRBD2 (6 bases). The CDR3 is 12 amino acids. The V gene lost 5 bases and the J gene lost 14 bases, with 16 bases spanning the gap. Germline CDR1 SEHNR, CDR2 FQNEAQ (reference sequence). CDR3 bases: TGTGCCAGCAGCCTCTTACGCTCGGGGGAGTTCTTC. This translates into CASSLLRSGEFF.

The chain employs TRBV12-3 or TRBV12-4 and TRBJ1-4; D is perhaps TRBD1 (5 bases). V lost 6 bases and J 8 bases, leaving 13 bases between the germline ends. The CDR3 is 13 residues long. CDR3 in DNA: TGTGCCAGCAGGAGATTAGGGGCGGAAAAACTGTTTTTT. As protein: CASRRLGAEKLFF.

V is TRBV18 and J is TRBJ2-7; D not resolved. The V end lost 5 bases, the J end lost 5 bases, and 7 bases lay between the germline ends. Germline CDR1 KGHSH, CDR2 LQKENI. The CDR3 spans 11 residues. The CDR3 spells CASSSSDEQYF. CDR3 bases: TGTGCCAGCTCATCTTCTGACGAGCAGTACTTC.

This rearrangement joins TRBV7-9 to TRBJ2-2, with TRBD2 identical over 9 bases. V trimming: 5 bases; J trimming: 4 bases; junction bases outside the gene matches: 8. The CDR3 loop spans 16 amino acids. CDR1 is SEHNR, CDR2 FQNEAQ, per germline (reference sequence). CDR3 residues: CASSQVAGGPTGELFF. Here the CDR3 DNA reads TGTGCCAGCAGCCAGGTGGCGGGAGGGCCCACCGGGGAGCTGTTTTTT.

The chain joins TRBV6-2 or TRBV6-3 to TRBJ2-7, with TRBD2 matching over 7 bases. V dropped 2 bases and J dropped 3; count of bases not matched to a gene: 10. Germline CDR1 reads MNHEY; CDR2 reads SVGEGT. There are 16 residues in the CDR3. Written as DNA, the CDR3 is TGTGCCAGCAGTTACCACTTAGGGCTAGCGGACTACGAGCAGTACTTC. This encodes CASSYHLGLADYEQYF.

The CDR3: CASSPVAGGHPANEQFF. The DNA of the CDR3 is TGTGCCAGCTCACCAGTAGCGGGAGGGCATCCCGCCAATGAGCAGTTCTTC. This rearrangement joins TRBV18 to TRBJ2-1; 11 bases are shared with TRBD2. The junction had 9 bases not matched to a gene; V was cut back by 2 bases and J by 6 bases. In germline, CDR1 is KGHSH, CDR2 LQKENI. This CDR3 is built from 17 residues. The variable domain in full, with the rest retrieved from reference TRBV18 and TRBJ2-1, is NAGVMQNPRHLVRRRGQEARLRCSPMKGHSHVYWYRQLPEEGLKFMVYLQKENIIDESGMPKERFSAEFPKEGPSILRIQQVVRGDSAAYFCASSPVAGGHPANEQFFGPGTRLTVL.

The J gene is TRBJ2-1, the V gene TRBV24-1, with no clear D. The CDR3 runs to 15 residues. V dropped 1 base and J dropped 5 bases, with 11 bases sitting between them. The germline gives CDR1 KGHDR, CDR2 SFDVKD. CDR3 sequence: CATSDFWPNNNEQFF. CDR3 nucleotide sequence: TGTGCCACCAGTGATTTTTGGCCGAACAACAATGAGCAGTTCTTC.

The chain is built from TRBV6-6 and TRBJ2-2; 9 nucleotides line up with TRBD1. The germline V gene encodes CDR1 MNHNY and CDR2 SVGAGI (reference sequence). Losses at the gene ends were 7 bases for V and 5 bases for J; bases not matched to a gene: 11. There are 16 residues in the CDR3. The CDR3 loop is CASTPQGTGLTGELFF. The CDR3 DNA follows: TGTGCCAGCACCCCACAGGGGACAGGGCTGACCGGGGAGCTGTTTTTT.

The chain is built from TRBV5-1 and TRBJ2-7, with 8 bases matching TRBD1. The CDR3 has 14 amino acids. Germline CDR1 SGHRS, CDR2 YFSETQ. Trimming cost V 2 bases and J 3 bases; bases outside gene matches: 4. In nucleotides, the CDR3 is TGCGCCAGCAGCTTTAAGGGACAGGACTACGAGCAGTACTTC. This codes for CASSFKGQDYEQYF.

The chain couples TRBV19 to TRBJ2-1; the match to TRBD2 covers 10 bases. The CDR3 has 15 amino acids. Per the germline V gene, CDR1 is LNHDA and CDR2 is SQIVND (reference sequence). V was clipped by 4 bases and J by 7 bases; unmatched bases: 7. The CDR3 spells CASSTVAGGRNEQFF. CDR3 DNA: TGTGCCAGTAGTACAGTAGCGGGAGGCAGGAATGAGCAGTTCTTC.

J is TRBJ2-2 and V is TRBV3-1 (or the pseudogene TRBV3-2); a weak D match, TRBD2 (5 bases). Germline CDR1 LGHDT, CDR2 YNNKEL (reference sequence). CDR3 length: 13 amino acids. V lost 1 base and J lost 7, with 7 bases in between. The CDR3, as DNA: TGTGCCAGCAGCCAAGGGACTTTCGGGGAGCTGTTTTTT. As protein: CASSQGTFGELFF.

CDR3 protein: CATSASGNTIYF. CDR3 nucleotide sequence: TGTGCCACCAGTGCTTCTGGAAACACCATATATTTT. The rearrangement joins TRBV24-1 to TRBJ1-3; D unclear. This CDR3 is 12 amino acids long. Trimming cost V 5 bases and J 1 base, with 2 bases left between them. Germline loops: CDR1 KGHDR, CDR2 SFDVKD.

This chain connects TRBV30 to TRBJ2-7; 10 positions match TRBD1. V was clipped by 2 bases and J by 8 bases; unmatched bases: 15. The length of the CDR3 is 16 residues. CDR1 is GTSNPN and CDR2 is SVGIG in the germline V gene (reference sequence). The CDR3 sequence is CAWSKVTTGGYRQQYF. The CDR3 DNA reads TGTGCCTGGAGTAAGGTTACGACAGGGGGCTACAGACAGCAGTACTTC.

The J gene is TRBJ1-4, the V gene TRBV11-2; no reliable D call. The length of the CDR3 is 16 residues. Germline assignment: CDR1 SGHAT and CDR2 FQNNGV. V was shortened by 1 base and J by 0 bases, with 9 bases between the two germline ends. The CDR3 DNA reads TGTGCCAGCAGCTTAGGGGCCCGTGCAACTAATGAAAAACTGTTTTTT. It yields the protein CASSLGARATNEKLFF.

This chain links TRBV2 with TRBJ1-4; 7 nucleotides agree with TRBD1. The CDR3 has 15 amino acids. Germline V gene sequence: CDR1 SNHLY, CDR2 FYNNEI. Germline trimming cut 6 bases from V and 0 bases from J; bases unmatched to any gene: 4. The CDR3 DNA follows: TGTGCCAGCAGAAACGACAGGGCAACTAATGAAAAACTGTTTTTT. Its translation: CASRNDRATNEKLFF. Variable domain in full (rest from reference TRBV2 and TRBJ1-4): EPEVTQTPSHQVTQMGQEVILRCVPISNHLYFYWYRQILGQKVEFLVSFYNNEISEKSEIFDDQFSVERPDGSNFTLKIRSTKLEDSAMYFCASRNDRATNEKLFFGSGTQLSVL.

V usage is TRBV4-3 and J usage is TRBJ2-3; 9 nucleotides agree with TRBD1. V was pared by 1 base and J by 0 bases, with 8 bases of the junction left unmatched. The CDR3 has 18 amino acids. CDR1 and CDR2 (germline): LGHNA, YSLEER. The CDR3 reads CASSQGTGADYSTDTQYF. For the CDR3, the DNA is TGCGCCAGCAGCCAAGGGACAGGGGCGGACTACAGCACAGATACGCAGTATTTT.

This chain links TRBV7-2 with TRBJ2-1; 8 bases fit TRBD1. The V gene's germline CDR1 is SGHTA and CDR2 FQGNSA. The CDR3 is 15 amino acids. Trimming removed 5 bases from V and 3 bases from J; junction bases left unmatched: 6. CDR3 sequence (DNA): TGTGCCAGCAGCCCGACCGGGACAGGCTACAATGAGCAGTTCTTC. Its translation: CASSPTGTGYNEQFF.

The V gene is TRBV27, the J gene TRBJ2-1; 9 positions match TRBD2. Germline CDR1 reads MNHEY; CDR2 reads SMNVEV (reference sequence). This CDR3 has 13 amino acids. Trimming took 5 bases from V and 8 from J; bases not matched to a gene: 4. This CDR3 is CASSRSGRYEQFF. The CDR3 coding sequence is TGTGCCAGCAGTCGGAGCGGGAGGTATGAGCAGTTCTTC.

This chain uses TRBV11-2 with TRBJ2-1; 9 nucleotides align to TRBD1. With 0 bases clipped from V and 6 bases from J, the junction kept 9 bases outside the gene matches. Germline V gene sequence: CDR1 SGHAT, CDR2 FQNNGV. The CDR3 loop spans 17 amino acids. The chain's CDR3 is CASSLDSWGQGFNEQFF. Here the CDR3 DNA reads TGTGCCAGCAGCTTAGATAGTTGGGGACAGGGCTTCAATGAGCAGTTCTTC.

This clone was seen a single time. The chain joins TRBV7-6 to TRBJ1-4, with 9 positions matching TRBD1. This CDR3 region has 15 residues. The V segment lost 1 base and the J segment 3 bases; nucleotides outside the gene matches: 0. Germline CDR1 reads SGHVS; CDR2 reads FNYEAQ. The CDR3 here is CASSLGDRANEKLFF. The CDR3 bases are TGTGCCAGCAGCTTAGGGGACAGGGCTAATGAAAAACTGTTTTTT.

The CDR3 DNA follows: TGTGCCAGCAGCCCGCCCGAAGGGTACGGGGGGCCCGGCACTGAAGCTTTCTTT. Encoded protein: CASSPPEGYGGPGTEAFF. The rearrangement joins TRBV7-2 to TRBJ1-1; D perhaps matches TRBD1 (6 bases). CDR1 and CDR2 (germline): SGHTA, FQGNSA. The CDR3 loop spans 18 amino acids. V dropped 5 bases and J dropped 4 bases, with 26 bases sitting between them.

The J gene is TRBJ2-2, the V gene TRBV7-2, with 7 positions matching TRBD1. Germline V gene data show CDR1 as SGHTA and CDR2 as FQGNSA. V shed 7 bases and J 5 bases; nucleotides not matched to a gene: 10. CDR3 length equals 15 residues. This chain's CDR3 is CASNKQGQLTGELFF. As DNA, the CDR3 is TGTGCCAGCAACAAACAGGGACAGCTAACCGGGGAGCTGTTTTTT.

The chain uses TRBV7-8 and TRBJ2-2, with TRBD2 identical over 11 bases. Germline V gene lookup returns CDR1 SGHVS and CDR2 FQNEAQ. The CDR3 has 18 amino acids. The V segment lost 1 base and the J segment 6 bases; nucleotides outside the gene matches: 10. The CDR3 spells CASSLVGLGLAVPGELFF. Written as DNA, the CDR3 is TGTGCCAGCAGCTTAGTGGGTTTGGGACTAGCGGTCCCCGGGGAGCTGTTTTTT. The full variable domain, rest sourced from reference TRBV7-8 and TRBJ2-2, is GAGVSQSPRYKVAKRGQDVALRCDPISGHVSLFWYQQALGQGPEFLTYFQNEAQLDKSGLPSDRFFAERPEGSVSTLKIQRTQQEDSAVYLCASSLVGLGLAVPGELFFGEGSRLTVL.